This T cell receptor beta chain was documented in a study of chemoradiotherapy in HPV16-positive cancers. Findings and caveats of the study: In HPV16-positive patients, HPV-responsive T-cell expansion tracked better recurrence-free survival. Functional assays defining HPV-specific T cells used only two HPV16-positive patients. Non-HPV-specific T cells did not expand in tumors during treatment, whereas candidate HPV-specific clones and E7-related motifs did.

This CDR3 comprises 14 residues. Trimming left V 1 base short and J 3 bases short, with 10 bases between. Per germline, CDR1 MGHRA and CDR2 YSYEKL. Comments on this clone: Its antigen is not identified.

Repeated repertoire sampling spanned the course of chemoradiotherapy. Method: immunoSEQ multiplex PCR; TCRdb's copy keeps in-frame clones and lacks some. The table records roughly 28,000 clones, about 91% of them present only once. The V call is TRBV4-1, the J call TRBJ2-7; D possibly corresponds to TRBD1 (6 bases). Source: blood, taken from a patient who underwent chemoradiotherapy. This clonotype was sampled from a human donor with HPV-associated anogenital cancer. The CDR3 protein is CASSQGTANYEQYF. The CDR3 DNA reads as TGCGCCAGCAGCCAAGGGACAGCGAACTACGAGCAGTACTTC.